This T cell receptor beta chain is from a study of T cells in Graves' hyperthyroidism and ophthalmopathy. V shed 0 bases and J 7 bases; nucleotides not matched to a gene: 4. Germline CDR1 and CDR2: LGHDT and YNNKEL (reference sequence). The CDR3 runs 16 residues. Patients having uncontrolled infection, another autoimmune disease, pregnancy or lactation were not included. RNA transcripts yielded amplified TCR beta CDR3 regions. The HTBI primer set drove a first-round RT-PCR of the TCR CDR3. TCRdb re-called the multiplex PCR reads with MiXCR, one entry per CDR3 protein. The data show over 300,000 distinct CDR3 sequences, with approximately 15% seen just once and approximately 35% held by the top ten.

The receptor was derived from a woman in her thirties or forties with Graves' ophthalmopathy. The sample comprised blood. The chain links TRBV3-1 to TRBJ1-6; 9 bases agree with TRBD1. CDR3 sequence (DNA): TGTGCCAGCAGCCAAGAGATCGACAGGGGGAATTCACCCCTCCACTTT. It encodes CASSQEIDRGNSPLHF. The whole variable domain, filled in from reference TRBV3-1 and TRBJ1-6, reads DTAVSQTPKYLVTQMGNDKSIKCEQNLGHDTMYWYKQDSKKFLKIMFSYNNKELIINETVPNRFSPKSPDKAHLNLHINSLELGDSAVYFCASSQEIDRGNSPLHFGNGTRLTVT.